This T cell receptor (beta chain) was obtained from a study of cytomegalovirus exposure and HLA in healthy donors (dated by TCRdb to the late 2010s). Some background on the complete study: A later analysis indicated that the 95 to 150 validation repertoires were generated on the platform also employed for the roughly 650 repertoires of the first cohort. The aim of the study was to test whether cataloging public T cell receptors could identify signatures of past pathogen exposure. In addition to the first cohort of roughly 700 subjects, a separate validation cohort of 120 different subjects was used. To predict cytomegalovirus infection status, the study combined high-throughput TCR immunosequencing, statistical association of individual TCRs with disease status, and machine learning. What the study reported, not specific to this receptor: The classifier was reported to diagnose cytomegalovirus status with high specificity and sensitivity in both the original cohort and the validation cohort. A later analysis found that TCRs clustered in the first cohort also tended to co-occur in the 120 or so validation repertoires, with approximately 94% of cluster scores above 0. Most TCR sequences were seen in very few donors, while some public TCRs were found in many individuals. In the study, 150 to 200 TCR beta chains were listed as associated with cytomegalovirus. The authors suggested that the approach could potentially be generalized to other disease states and immunological phenotypes. A few of the identified cytomegalovirus-associated TCR beta chains were confirmed in vitro to be specific for cytomegalovirus antigens. A later analysis lacked HLA typing for the validation cohort, so it scored co-occurrence in that cohort across all 120 or so repertoires.

Donors formed part of the validation cohort, which comprised over a hundred subjects and was distinct from the first cohort of fewer than 750 subjects. The library was produced with the immunoSEQ multiplex PCR assay. The authors' pipeline ran thus. A statistical classification framework was built to diagnose cytomegalovirus status from the catalog of TCR beta chain sequences. TCRdb stores this immuneACCESS table with in-frame sequences only. Part of the clones is absent; in the studies checked, under half of the shortfall reflects unresolved V genes, and no reason is known for the rest. V and J calls and clone size follow that table, whereas D and trimming were derived from the DNA. This sample lists about 120,000 clones; approximately 88% were detected once. The ten largest clones represent about 1.7% of the sample. Cut back by 1 base and 3 bases, the V and J ends lie 9 bases apart. Based on the germline V gene, the CDR1 and CDR2 sequences are SGHAT and FQNNGV. The CDR3 holds 14 amino acids from the cysteine to the phenylalanine. Only CDR3 DNA is held: 42 bases, read in frame from base 1.

About this clone itself: Its antigen is not yet known. There are no base qualities to consult, and no much larger clone falls within one base.

The TCR sequence derives from a man between 18 and 35 years old in good health and CMV-seronegative. Sequencing was carried out using PBMCs. The sequence links TRBV11-2 to TRBJ1-2; a tentative D match to TRBD1 spans 6 bases. This receptor has the CDR3 CASSLAAGDYGYTF. The DNA reads TGTGCCAGCAGCTTAGCAGCAGGGGACTATGGCTACACCTTC.